The 15 T cell receptor beta chains given below trace back to one sample, sequenced in a study of human T cells and chemical hapten exposure. Time point of the sample: patch test 1, 2 weeks after DPC sensitization. As for treatment: therapeutic diphenylcyclopropenone sensitization with weekly scalp DPC. TCRdb used MiXCR to reprocess the RACE reads, holding one entry per CDR3 protein. The sample records 150,000 to 200,000 distinct CDR3 sequences, around 13% being singletons. The sample in question was whole blood, obtained in connection with sensitization to the hapten diphenylcyclopropenone (DPC). These receptor sequences come from a woman aged 25 to 39 with alopecia areata. Some clones in this sample may be carry-over from other donors' samples.

This clonotype was recorded a few times. The V and J genes are TRBV29-1 and TRBJ2-3; 7 bases fit TRBD1. Germline V gene data show CDR1 as SQVTM and CDR2 as ANQGSEA. J was trimmed by 2 bases and V by 3 bases; bases with no gene match: 11. This CDR3 contains 16 residues. As DNA, the CDR3 is TGCAGCGTTGAGGGGGACAGAGTGCGCCCCACAGATACGCAGTATTTT. It yields the protein CSVEGDRVRPTDTQYF.

This clonotype was found many times. The chain combines TRBV4-3 with TRBJ2-7; 8 bases line up with TRBD1. From germline, CDR1 is LGHNA and CDR2 YSLEER. The CDR3 consists of 14 residues. V was clipped by 3 bases and J by 5 bases; unmatched bases: 6. CDR3 nucleotides: TGCGCCAGCAGCCAGGGACAGGAGGTGGACGAGCAGTACTTC. Its protein is CASSQGQEVDEQYF.

The genes are TRBV20-1 and TRBJ2-5, with 7 bases aligning to TRBD2. CDR1 and CDR2 (germline): DFQATT, SNEGSKA (reference sequence). The CDR3 length is 15 residues. V gave up 3 bases and J gave up 1 base; unmatched junction bases: 8. The CDR3: CSASWLAVRQETQYF. The CDR3 coding sequence is TGCAGTGCTAGTTGGCTAGCGGTCCGCCAAGAGACCCAGTACTTC.

The gene calls are TRBV6-6 and TRBJ2-1; D could derive from TRBD1 or TRBD2 (5 bases each). This CDR3 spans 14 amino acids. V lost 6 bases to trimming and J lost 6 bases, with 15 bases between them. Germline-derived CDR1 and CDR2 are MNHNY and SVGAGI (reference sequence). CDR3 bases: TGTGCCAGCAGCCCGGCCGGGGCGATCAATGAGCAGTTCTTC. Residues: CASSPAGAINEQFF.

This chain connects TRBV10-2 to TRBJ2-1, with D perhaps TRBD2 (7 bases). Germline V gene lookup returns CDR1 WSHSY and CDR2 SAAADI. Trimming stripped 11 bases from V and 7 bases from J, with 21 bases between. The CDR3 totals 14 residues. The CDR3 loop reads CARPWGGAGNEQFF. DNA for the CDR3: TGCGCCCGCCCTTGGGGGGGGGCGGGTAATGAGCAGTTCTTC.

The V call is TRBV6-2 or TRBV6-3, the J call TRBJ1-6; perhaps TRBD1 as D (5 bases). V lost 6 bases and J lost 7, with 10 bases in between. Germline V gene sequence: CDR1 MNHEY, CDR2 SVGEGT. The CDR3 runs 13 residues. The CDR3 DNA follows: TGTGCCAGCAGGGCAGGGACCAATTCACCCCTCCACTTT. It yields the protein CASRAGTNSPLHF.

This sequence joins TRBV5-5 and TRBJ2-5; D unresolved. The germline V gene encodes CDR1 SGHKS and CDR2 YYEKEE (reference sequence). V lost 0 bases and J lost 7, with 10 bases in between. This CDR3 is 13 amino acids long. For the CDR3, the DNA is TGTGCCAGCAGCTTGGAAATAACTGGGACCCAGTACTTC. Protein sequence: CASSLEITGTQYF.

There are a few counts of this clonotype. The CDR3 nucleotides read TGCGCCAGCAGCTGGACTGAATTCCAGGGGACGGAACTGTTTTTT. Its protein product is CASSWTEFQGTELFF. The V gene is TRBV5-1, the J gene TRBJ1-4; the D gene is possibly TRBD1 (6 bases). Germline-derived CDR1 and CDR2 are SGHRS and YFSETQ. V lost 3 bases and J 12 bases, leaving 21 bases between the germline ends. The length of the CDR3 is 15 residues.

The rearrangement uses TRBV5-1 and TRBJ2-1; no reliable D call. CDR3 length: 15 residues. Trimming pared 0 bases from V and 5 bases from J, leaving 12 bases between. The germline gives CDR1 SGHRS, CDR2 YFSETQ. Here the CDR3 reads CASSLALAVHNEQFF. The CDR3 bases are TGCGCCAGCAGCTTGGCGTTGGCAGTACACAATGAGCAGTTCTTC.

The genes are TRBV19 and TRBJ2-1, with D unresolved. With 2 bases removed from V and 13 bases from J, the gap between germline ends came to 12 bases. In germline, CDR1 is LNHDA, CDR2 SQIVND (reference sequence). The CDR3 covers 12 residues. CDR3 sequence reads: CASSIIRGSQFF. The CDR3 DNA reads TGTGCCAGTAGTATAATAAGAGGCTCACAGTTCTTC.

The chain is built from TRBV11-2 and TRBJ2-2, with 8 nucleotides matching TRBD2. J lost 6 bases, V lost 6 bases, and 6 bases had no gene match. The CDR3 runs to 14 residues. Germline V gene lookup returns CDR1 SGHAT and CDR2 FQNNGV. This chain's CDR3 is CASSRGLEAGELFF. The DNA of the CDR3 is TGTGCCAGCAGTCGGGGACTAGAGGCCGGGGAGCTGTTTTTT.

The rearrangement uses TRBV7-2 and TRBJ1-3, with a tentative D call TRBD1 (5 bases). The CDR3 runs 16 residues. From germline, CDR1 is SGHTA and CDR2 FQGNSA. The ends were cut back, 2 bases at V and 0 bases at J, with 11 bases in the middle. Here the CDR3 DNA reads TGTGCCAGCAGCTTAACCAGGGTCCTCTCTGGAAACACCATATATTTT. Amino acids: CASSLTRVLSGNTIYF.

The V call is TRBV29-1, the J call TRBJ2-3; TRBD1 is a possible D gene (5 bases). With 4 bases removed from V and 1 base from J, the gap between germline ends came to 15 bases. CDR1 SQVTM and CDR2 ANQGSEA come from the germline V gene. CDR3 length: 15 residues. The DNA of the CDR3 is TGCAGCGTTGTCAGGGTCGTGGGTGGCACAGATACGCAGTATTTT. This encodes CSVVRVVGGTDTQYF.

This clonotype was found a few times. This rearrangement joins TRBV7-2 to TRBJ2-5; D uncertain. The CDR3 is made up of 14 amino acids. Germline V gene lookup returns CDR1 SGHTA and CDR2 FQGNSA. V shed 3 bases and J shed 2 bases, with 10 bases lying between them. The CDR3 spells CASSFPHSQETQYF. The CDR3 nucleotides are TGTGCCAGCAGCTTTCCCCATTCTCAAGAGACCCAGTACTTC. The whole variable domain, remainder taken from reference TRBV7-2 and TRBJ2-5, is GAGVSQSPSNKVTEKGKDVELRCDPISGHTALYWYRQSLGQGLEFLIYFQGNSAPDKSGLPSDRFSAERTGGSVSTLTIQRTQQEDSAVYLCASSFPHSQETQYFGPGTRLLVL.

This clonotype was counted many times. This chain links TRBV5-1 with TRBJ1-1; possible D gene TRBD1, 6 bases. The CDR3 extends over 14 amino acids. Trimming shortened V by 1 base and J by 8 bases, and 15 bases separated the two germline ends. Germline-derived CDR1 and CDR2 are SGHRS and YFSETQ. CDR3 loop: CASSLRLGAEEAFF. The CDR3 DNA reads TGCGCCAGCAGCTTGCGACTGGGGGCAGAGGAAGCTTTCTTT.